This T cell receptor (beta chain) came from a study of blood T cell repertoires in COVID-19. Per germline, CDR1 MDHEN and CDR2 SYDVKM. The V gene lost 5 bases and the J gene lost 13 bases, with 15 bases spanning the gap. The CDR3 is 12 amino acids. Using immunoSEQ multiplex PCR, the repertoire was profiled, and TCRdb retains in-frame clones only, with some absent. The data hold a few hundred thousand clones, with 86% observed a single time. The chain carries TRBV28 and TRBJ1-5, with D maybe TRBD1 (6 bases). Input material: peripheral blood. The clonotype was recovered from a woman aged 60 to 75 with COVID-19, enrolled during active disease. The CDR3 loop is CASSPPGQGQHF. Written as DNA, the CDR3 is TGTGCCAGCAGTCCGCCGGGACAAGGACAGCATTTT.